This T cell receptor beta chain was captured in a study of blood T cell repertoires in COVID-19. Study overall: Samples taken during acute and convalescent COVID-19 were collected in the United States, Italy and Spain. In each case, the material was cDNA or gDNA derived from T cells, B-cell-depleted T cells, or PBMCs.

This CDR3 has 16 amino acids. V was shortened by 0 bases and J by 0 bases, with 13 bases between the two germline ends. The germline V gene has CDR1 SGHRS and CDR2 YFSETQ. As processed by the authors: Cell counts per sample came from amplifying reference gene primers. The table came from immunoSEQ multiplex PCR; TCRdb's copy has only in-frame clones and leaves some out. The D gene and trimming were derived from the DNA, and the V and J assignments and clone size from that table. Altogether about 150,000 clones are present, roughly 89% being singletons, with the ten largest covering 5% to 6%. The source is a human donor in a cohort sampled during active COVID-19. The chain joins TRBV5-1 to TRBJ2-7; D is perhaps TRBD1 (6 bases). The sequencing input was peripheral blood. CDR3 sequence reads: CASSLAQGMSSYEQYF. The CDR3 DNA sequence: TGCGCCAGCAGCTTGGCTCAGGGGATGAGCTCCTACGAGCAGTACTTC.